Each of the 30 T cell receptor beta chains below was sequenced from the same sample in a study of beta chain features in type 1 diabetes. For these TCRs, the target antigens are not known. Expressed TCRB transcripts got sequenced, as all isolated RNA was reverse transcribed. Here immunoSEQ multiplex PCR was the method, and the copy in TCRdb shows in-frame clones only, minus some. This sample has 600,000 or so clones; 11% to 15% occur once, and the top ten carry nearly 0.04%. Study-wide results and limits: Patients with Type 1 diabetes showed moderately but significantly shorter TCRB CDR3s in all four CD4+ subsets.

The sequencing sample was made of naive CD4+ T cells from blood. These receptors were taken from a man between 18 and 35 years old with type 1 diabetes.

V usage is TRBV7-9 and J usage is TRBJ2-5; 7 nucleotides line up with TRBD2. The CDR3 is 14 residues long. Germline trimming cut 3 bases from V and 4 bases from J; bases unmatched to any gene: 5. Germline-derived CDR1 and CDR2 are SEHNR and FQNEAQ (reference sequence). The CDR3: CASSLDLAAETQYF. CDR3 DNA sequence: TGTGCCAGCAGCTTGGACCTAGCGGCAGAGACCCAGTACTTC.

This chain uses TRBV5-1 with TRBJ2-7, with D maybe TRBD1 (6 bases). Deletions cut 0 bases from V and 3 bases from J, with 10 bases between. The germline V gene has CDR1 SGHRS and CDR2 YFSETQ. The CDR3 contains 14 residues. Written as DNA, the CDR3 is TGCGCCAGCAGCTTGGAGGGACAAGTCTACGAGCAGTACTTC. Translation: CASSLEGQVYEQYF. The variable domain in full, completed from reference TRBV5-1 and TRBJ2-7, reads KAGVTQTPRYLIKTRGQQVTLSCSPISGHRSVSWYQQTPGQGLQFLFEYFSETQRNKGNFPGRFSGRQFSNSRSEMNVSTLELGDSALYLCASSLEGQVYEQYFGPGTRLTVT.

This clone was picked up a small number of times. V and J are TRBV28 and TRBJ1-5; no definite D call. The germline V gene has CDR1 MDHEN and CDR2 SYDVKM. V lost 11 bases and J 2 bases, leaving 10 bases between the germline ends. CDR3 length equals 12 residues. The DNA for the CDR3 is TGTGCCGAGGGCGACGGCAATCAGCCCCAGCATTTT. Its protein product is CAEGDGNQPQHF. Full variable domain (rest looked up from reference TRBV28 and TRBJ1-5): DVKVTQSSRYLVKRTGEKVFLECVQDMDHENMFWYRQDPGLGLRLIYFSYDVKMKEKGDIPEGYSVSREKKERFSLILESASTNQTSMYLCAEGDGNQPQHFGDGTRLSIL.

This clone appeared a few times. This rearrangement joins TRBV25-1 to TRBJ2-6, with D tentatively TRBD1 or TRBD2 (5 bases each). Per germline, CDR1 MGHDK and CDR2 SYGVNS. The CDR3 totals 16 residues. Trimming removed 4 bases at V and 0 bases at J, with 10 bases between. The CDR3 here is CASSVGATSGANVLTF. Here the CDR3 DNA reads TGTGCCAGCAGTGTCGGGGCTACCTCTGGGGCCAACGTCCTGACTTTC.

This clone has a handful of counts. The rearrangement uses TRBV7-2 and TRBJ2-5; TRBD1 agrees at 10 bases. V shed 5 bases and J 5 bases; nucleotides not matched to a gene: 8. The CDR3 spans 15 residues. The germline gives CDR1 SGHTA, CDR2 FQGNSA. The CDR3 spells CASSADRGREETQYF. CDR3 in DNA: TGTGCCAGCAGCGCAGACAGGGGGCGAGAGGAGACCCAGTACTTC.

This clone was seen once. The J gene is TRBJ2-7, the V gene TRBV14, with 7 bases identical to TRBD1. Germline lookup yields CDR1 SGHDN and CDR2 FVKESK. V was pared by 4 bases and J by 2 bases, with 2 bases of the junction left unmatched. CDR3 size: 13 residues. The CDR3 reads CASSPQGAYEQYF. CDR3 sequence (DNA): TGTGCCAGCAGCCCTCAGGGGGCCTACGAGCAGTACTTC.

J is TRBJ1-2 and V is TRBV5-6; possibly TRBD1 for D (6 bases). Germline V gene data show CDR1 as SGHDT and CDR2 as YYEEEE. V gave up 6 bases and J gave up 4 bases, with 22 bases separating them. The CDR3 length is 16 residues. The CDR3 protein is CASTPLGGRIVYGYTF. The CDR3 coding sequence is TGTGCCAGCACCCCACTCGGGGGGCGAATAGTCTATGGCTACACCTTC.

This clone was seen a few times. This sequence joins TRBV4-1 and TRBJ2-2; possible D gene TRBD2, 6 bases. The CDR3 runs 15 residues. CDR1 and CDR2 (germline): MGHRA, YSYEKL. V was trimmed by 4 bases and J by 5 bases, leaving 14 bases between them. The CDR3, as DNA: TGCGCCAGCAGCCGGGCGGGATCGCGAACCGGGGAGCTGTTTTTT. Its protein product is CASSRAGSRTGELFF.

Of note for this clone: An end of the junction differs from the germline gene, which may be a read error. The rearrangement joins TRBV5-4 to TRBJ1-2; 7 bases fit TRBD1. The CDR3 is made up of 13 amino acids. Germline V lookup: CDR1 SGHNT, CDR2 YYREEE (reference sequence). CDR3 sequence reads: CSSSLDRNYGYTF. The CDR3 nucleotides are TGTTCCAGCAGCTTGGACAGGAACTATGGCTACACCTTC. The variable domain in full, completed from reference TRBV5-4 and TRBJ1-2, reads ETGVTQSPTHLIKTRGQQVTLRCSSQSGHNTVSWYQQALGQGPQFIFQYYREEENGRGNFPPRFSGLQFPNYSSELNVNALELDDSALYLCSSSLDRNYGYTFGSGTRLTVV.

This clone was seen more than once but under ten times. The chain has TRBV28 and TRBJ2-1; no reliable D call. The CDR3 is 15 residues long. Per germline, CDR1 MDHEN and CDR2 SYDVKM. V lost 2 bases and J lost 4, with 12 bases in between. CDR3 DNA sequence: TGTGCCAGCAGTTTACATAGCTCGCGGTACAATGAGCAGTTCTTC. It specifies CASSLHSSRYNEQFF.

This clone showed up just a few times. The rearrangement uses TRBV7-2 and TRBJ2-7; tentatively, D is TRBD1 (5 bases). The CDR3 is 15 amino acids. Germline V gene data show CDR1 as SGHTA and CDR2 as FQGNSA. Between the trimmed V and J ends, which lost 1 base and 6 bases, there was a span of 16 bases. In DNA form, the CDR3 reads TGTGCCAGCAGCTTAGTGGGGCAGGGAATTGGCGAGCAGTACTTC. The encoded protein is CASSLVGQGIGEQYF.

This clone was seen only a few times. This rearrangement joins TRBV30 to TRBJ1-4; no reliable D call. Trimming pared 2 bases from V and 5 bases from J, leaving 9 bases between. Germline V gene lookup returns CDR1 GTSNPN and CDR2 SVGIG (reference sequence). CDR3 length: 13 residues. The CDR3 DNA follows: TGTGCCTGGAGTATCGGGGTAAATGAAAAACTGTTTTTT. Translating it yields CAWSIGVNEKLFF.

The V and J genes are TRBV4-3 and TRBJ1-6; D remains ambiguous. This CDR3 region has 16 residues. Trimming removed 0 bases at V and 9 bases at J, with 15 bases between. Germline values: CDR1 LGHNA, CDR2 YSLEER. CDR3 bases: TGCGCCAGCAGCCAAGATACACGAGGCGTGAGTTCACCCCTCCACTTT. This codes for CASSQDTRGVSSPLHF.

Turning to this clone: Within the sample, other DNA sequences also encode this same CDR3. The genes are TRBV30 and TRBJ1-2; D is unclear. The germline CDR1 and CDR2 sequences are GTSNPN and SVGIG (reference sequence). With 1 base removed from V and 5 bases from J, the gap between germline ends came to 5 bases. There are 11 residues in the CDR3. CDR3 sequence reads: CAWSGGYGYTF. The CDR3 DNA reads TGTGCCTGGAGTGGTGGGTATGGCTACACCTTC.

This clone was observed a handful of times. The chain is built from TRBV7-9 and TRBJ1-1; D remains ambiguous. The CDR3 covers 14 residues. V was trimmed by 3 bases and J by 5 bases, leaving 13 bases between them. Germline CDR1 SEHNR, CDR2 FQNEAQ (reference sequence). The CDR3 coding sequence is TGTGCCAGCAGCTTTGGGGTGTTGGAGACTGAAGCTTTCTTT. This codes for CASSFGVLETEAFF.

This chain uses TRBV7-6 with TRBJ2-4; 8 nucleotides match TRBD1. The V segment lost 5 bases and the J segment 6 bases; nucleotides outside the gene matches: 12. CDR1 and CDR2 (germline): SGHVS, FNYEAQ. The CDR3 loop spans 16 amino acids. The CDR3 spells CASSPGGDRGRNIQYF. In nucleotides, the CDR3 is TGTGCCAGCAGCCCCGGAGGTGACAGGGGACGAAACATTCAGTACTTC.

The chain carries TRBV7-9 and TRBJ1-2; 9 nucleotides match TRBD1. The CDR3 consists of 14 residues. Per the germline V gene, CDR1 is SEHNR and CDR2 is FQNEAQ (reference sequence). J was trimmed by 7 bases and V by 4 bases; bases with no gene match: 7. DNA for the CDR3: TGTGCCAGCAGCTCCACAGGGGGCCTGCTTGGCTACACCTTC. Translating gives CASSSTGGLLGYTF.

As regards this clone: This sample also contains other DNA sequences that code for the same CDR3. The chain joins TRBV7-2 to TRBJ1-2, with D possibly matching TRBD1 (5 bases). V dropped 1 base and J dropped 2 bases, with 5 bases sitting between them. This CDR3 region has 13 residues. Germline V gene lookup returns CDR1 SGHTA and CDR2 FQGNSA. CDR3 sequence reads: CASSLGGNYGYTF. The CDR3 region has the DNA TGTGCCAGCAGCTTAGGGGGGAACTATGGCTACACCTTC.

This rearrangement joins TRBV2 to TRBJ1-5; tentative D call: TRBD1 (5 bases). Per germline, CDR1 SNHLY and CDR2 FYNNEI. This CDR3 is 14 amino acids long. Deletions cut 2 bases from V and 4 bases from J, with 9 bases between. In DNA form, the CDR3 reads TGTGCCAGCAGTGAATGGGGGGAGAATCAGCCCCAGCATTTT. The encoded protein is CASSEWGENQPQHF. Using reference TRBV2 and TRBJ1-5 for the parts outside the CDR3, the full variable domain is EPEVTQTPSHQVTQMGQEVILRCVPISNHLYFYWYRQILGQKVEFLVSFYNNEISEKSEIFDDQFSVERPDGSNFTLKIRSTKLEDSAMYFCASSEWGENQPQHFGDGTRLSIL.

This sequence joins TRBV25-1 and TRBJ1-1; tentative D call: TRBD1 (6 bases). Germline CDR1 reads MGHDK; CDR2 reads SYGVNS. The ends were cut back, 5 bases at V and 8 bases at J, with 15 bases in the middle. This CDR3 has 13 amino acids. In DNA, the CDR3 is TGTGCCAGCAGTCCCGCGGGGGGGCGGGAAGCTTTCTTT. It specifies CASSPAGGREAFF.

This clone was recorded a few times. The V gene is TRBV7-2, the J gene TRBJ2-3; 7 nucleotides align to TRBD1. The CDR3 runs 17 residues. Germline V gene sequence: CDR1 SGHTA, CDR2 FQGNSA. Trimming took 1 base from V and 0 from J; bases not matched to a gene: 7. CDR3 in amino acids: CASSLGWATGSTDTQYF. DNA for the CDR3: TGTGCCAGCAGCTTAGGGTGGGCGACAGGGAGCACAGATACGCAGTATTTT.

The V call is TRBV5-4, the J call TRBJ1-2; no clear D. This CDR3 spans 13 amino acids. Per germline, CDR1 SGHNT and CDR2 YYREEE (reference sequence). V lost 1 base, J lost 8 bases, and 12 bases lay in between. The CDR3 spells CASSLKRSGGYTF. In DNA, the CDR3 is TGTGCCAGCAGCTTGAAACGATCGGGAGGCTACACCTTC.

This clone came up a few times. This sequence joins TRBV5-1 and TRBJ2-5; D is ambiguous. Trimming took off 1 base at V and 2 bases at J, with 9 bases between the two ends. The CDR3 is made up of 14 amino acids. From germline, CDR1 is SGHRS and CDR2 YFSETQ. This CDR3 reads CASSLNLQQETQYF. Written as DNA, the CDR3 is TGCGCCAGCAGCTTGAATTTGCAGCAAGAGACCCAGTACTTC.

The chain employs TRBV11-2 and TRBJ2-5; 11 bases agree with TRBD2. In germline, CDR1 is SGHAT, CDR2 FQNNGV. CDR3 length: 16 residues. V dropped 5 bases and J dropped 0; count of bases not matched to a gene: 5. The CDR3 region has the DNA TGTGCCAGCAGCCTTCGACTAGCGGGATACCAAGAGACCCAGTACTTC. This encodes CASSLRLAGYQETQYF.

The chain uses TRBV11-1 and TRBJ2-1; D is possibly TRBD1 (6 bases). Per germline, CDR1 SGHAT and CDR2 FQDESV (reference sequence). This CDR3 has 12 residues. Trimming shortened V by 4 bases and J by 9 bases, and 10 bases separated the two germline ends. This chain's CDR3 is CASSYRDGEQFF. The DNA for the CDR3 is TGTGCCAGCAGCTACAGGGACGGTGAGCAGTTCTTC.

This clone was detected only a few times. V gene TRBV29-1 combines with J gene TRBJ2-7, with 14 bases identical to TRBD2. The length of the CDR3 is 15 residues. Germline V gene data show CDR1 as SQVTM and CDR2 as ANQGSEA. Germline trimming cut 7 bases from V and 3 bases from J; bases unmatched to any gene: 8. The CDR3: CSAGTSGRGVYEQYF. CDR3 nucleotides: TGCAGCGCCGGGACTAGCGGGAGAGGGGTCTACGAGCAGTACTTC.

The rearrangement uses TRBV20-1 and TRBJ2-7; the D is unclear. Germline lookup yields CDR1 DFQATT and CDR2 SNEGSKA (reference sequence). Deletions cut 4 bases from V and 3 bases from J, with 7 bases between. The CDR3 has 11 residues. The DNA of the CDR3 is TGCAGTGCTAATCTCCTCTACGAGCAGTACTTC. It yields the protein CSANLLYEQYF.

Only a few counts were recorded for this clone. This chain uses TRBV4-3 with TRBJ2-3, with 10 bases fitting TRBD2. The J segment lost 6 bases and the V segment lost 0 bases, leaving 3 bases of the junction unmatched. The CDR3 contains 15 residues. The germline V gene has CDR1 LGHNA and CDR2 YSLEER. CDR3 protein: CASSQDRLAGDTQYF. The CDR3 DNA is TGCGCCAGCAGCCAAGATCGACTAGCGGGCGATACGCAGTATTTT.

This clone showed up just a few times. Other DNA sequences from this sample encode an identical CDR3 as well. The chain couples TRBV2 to TRBJ1-5; 8 positions match TRBD1. CDR1 is SNHLY, CDR2 FYNNEI, per germline. V was pared by 6 bases and J by 2 bases, with 0 bases of the junction left unmatched. The CDR3 contains 13 residues. The CDR3 spells CASRTGGNQPQHF. The CDR3 DNA reads as TGTGCCAGCAGGACAGGGGGCAATCAGCCCCAGCATTTT.

This sequence joins TRBV11-1 and TRBJ1-2; 9 bases are shared with TRBD1. This CDR3 contains 15 residues. The germline V gene has CDR1 SGHAT and CDR2 FQDESV (reference sequence). Trimming cost V 6 bases and J 3 bases; bases outside gene matches: 8. CDR3 bases: TGTGCCAGCAGTTCCGGGACAGGGATCCACTATGGCTACACCTTC. Encoded protein: CASSSGTGIHYGYTF.